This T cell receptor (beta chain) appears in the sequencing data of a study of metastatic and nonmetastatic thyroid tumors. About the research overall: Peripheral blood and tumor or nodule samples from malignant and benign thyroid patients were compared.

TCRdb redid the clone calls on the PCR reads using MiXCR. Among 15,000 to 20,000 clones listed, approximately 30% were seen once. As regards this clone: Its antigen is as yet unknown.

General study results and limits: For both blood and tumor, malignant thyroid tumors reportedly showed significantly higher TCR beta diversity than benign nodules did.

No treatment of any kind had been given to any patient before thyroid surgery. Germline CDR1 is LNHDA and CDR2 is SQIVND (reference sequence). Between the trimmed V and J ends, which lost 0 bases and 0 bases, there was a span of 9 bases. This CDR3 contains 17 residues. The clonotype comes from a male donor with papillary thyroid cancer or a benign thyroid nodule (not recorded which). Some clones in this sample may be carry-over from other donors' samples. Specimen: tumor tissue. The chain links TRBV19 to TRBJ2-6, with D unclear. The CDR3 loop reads CASSIENTNSGANVLTF. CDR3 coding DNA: TGTGCCAGTAGTATAGAAAACACCAACTCTGGGGCCAACGTCCTGACTTTC. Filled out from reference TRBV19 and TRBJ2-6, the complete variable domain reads DGGITQSPKYLFRKEGQNVTLSCEQNLNHDAMYWYRQDPGQGLRLIYYSQIVNDFQKGDIAEGYSVSREKKESFPLTVTSAQKNPTAFYLCASSIENTNSGANVLTFGAGSRLTVL.